These 5 T cell receptor beta chains were sequenced from one sample in a study of blood T cell repertoires in COVID-19. Here immunoSEQ multiplex PCR was the method, and the copy in TCRdb shows in-frame clones only, minus some. The sample holds about 210,000 clones, over 75% seen once. Input material: peripheral blood. These receptor sequences come from a woman aged 40 to 49 with acute or convalescent COVID-19.

The sample holds one count of this clone. The CDR3 loop is CASSRTGGYEKLFF. As DNA, the CDR3 is TGTGCCAGCAGCAGGACAGGGGGGTATGAAAAACTGTTTTTT. The chain uses TRBV11-2 and TRBJ1-4; the match to TRBD1 covers 10 bases. Germline V lookup: CDR1 SGHAT, CDR2 FQNNGV. This CDR3 is 14 amino acids long. With 5 bases clipped from V and 6 bases from J, the junction kept 3 bases outside the gene matches.

V is TRBV2 and J is TRBJ2-7; the match to TRBD1 covers 9 bases. The germline CDR1 and CDR2 sequences are SNHLY and FYNNEI. With V trimmed by 7 bases and J by 7 bases, 17 bases remained unmatched. This CDR3 has 16 residues. The CDR3 DNA sequence: TGTGCCAGCACCCACGGCGGACAGGGGCCTCCGAGGGAGCAGTACGTC. Amino acid sequence: CASTHGGQGPPREQYV.

J is TRBJ1-1 and V is TRBV30, with D tentatively TRBD1 (6 bases). This CDR3 is built from 13 residues. CDR1 GTSNPN and CDR2 SVGIG come from the germline V gene (reference sequence). Between the trimmed V and J ends, which lost 5 bases and 4 bases, there was a span of 14 bases. This chain's CDR3 is CAWDPGVGTEAFF. The CDR3, as DNA: TGTGCCTGGGACCCAGGGGTGGGCACTGAAGCTTTCTTT.

V is TRBV18 and J is TRBJ2-1; TRBD1 might be the D (6 bases). Trimming stripped 6 bases from V and 5 bases from J, with 11 bases between. Germline lookup yields CDR1 KGHSH and CDR2 LQKENI. This CDR3 spans 13 amino acids. The CDR3 loop reads CASSRQDNNEQFF. As DNA, the CDR3 is TGTGCCAGCTCGCGACAGGACAACAATGAGCAGTTCTTC.

This rearrangement joins TRBV5-4 to TRBJ2-1, with 11 positions matching TRBD2. V shed 0 bases and J 4 bases; nucleotides not matched to a gene: 6. Germline V CDR1 and CDR2: SGHNT, YYREEE (reference sequence). CDR3 length equals 17 residues. The CDR3 protein is CASSLAQIAGGYNEQFF. The CDR3 nucleotides read TGTGCCAGCAGCTTGGCCCAGATAGCGGGGGGGTACAATGAGCAGTTCTTC.